This T cell receptor (beta chain) comes out of a study of blood T cell repertoires in COVID-19. A single count supports this clone. The CDR3 length is 15 residues. Profiling relied on immunoSEQ multiplex PCR, and the TCRdb table lists in-frame clones only, not all of them. The table includes about 83,000 clones, around 90% detected once. Material for sequencing was peripheral blood. The chain links TRBV21-1 to TRBJ1-3. TRBV21-1 is an annotated pseudogene. The receptor was isolated from a man older than 75 with active or convalescent COVID-19. CDR3: CASSNDLRGGNTIYF. The CDR3 DNA reads TGTGCCAGCAGCAATGACCTTCGGGGAGGAAACACCATATATTTT.